This entry describes one TCR beta chain. The target antigen is unknown. Read sequence stops 3 residues before the CDR3 end, and the germline J gene provides the missing end. Profiled with immunoSEQ multiplex PCR; TCRdb holds only in-frame clones, not every one. Sampling found about 1,600 clones, none seen once. Diagnosis required reduced IgG, IgA and/or IgM with specific antibody deficiency. All CVID subjects were on immunoglobulin replacement for at least one year. These data come from a study of T cell clonality in common variable immunodeficiency. Study-level points and caveats: CVID subjects had higher TCRbeta clonality than healthy controls, most marked in about a third. In common variable immunodeficiency, TCR beta chains reportedly carried fewer deletions and N-nucleotide insertions.

This CDR3 has 13 amino acids. Deletions cut 10 bases from V and 6 bases from J, with 19 bases between. Per germline, CDR1 SNHLY and CDR2 FYNNEI. The sequence came from a human donor with common variable immunodeficiency. J is TRBJ2-7 and V is TRBV2; no clear D gene. Input material: peripheral blood mononuclear cells. The CDR3 loop reads CAIAYAPKGEQYF. The DNA read from the CDR3 is TGTGCCATTGCGTATGCGCCTAAGGGCGAG.